The 20 T cell receptor beta chains listed next were all sequenced from one sample in a study of control samples from healthy donors and cancer patients. Using immunoSEQ multiplex PCR, the repertoire was profiled, and TCRdb retains in-frame clones only, with some absent. The sample contains 100,000 to 150,000 clones, 85% to 95% of which appear only once. Sequenced input: PBMCs. The receptors stem from a man older than 75 with head and neck cancer.

The chain joins TRBV29-1 to TRBJ1-5, with D uncertain. The V gene lost 7 bases and the J gene lost 6 bases, with 16 bases spanning the gap. Germline V gene lookup returns CDR1 SQVTM and CDR2 ANQGSEA. The CDR3 totals 13 residues. The CDR3 DNA follows: TGCAGCGCCAGCACAGTGGTAAGTCAGCCCCAGCATTTT. Its translation is CSASTVVSQPQHF.

The table lists this clone with a count of one. V usage is TRBV25-1 and J usage is TRBJ1-1; 7 nucleotides line up with TRBD1. The CDR3 spans 14 residues. Germline values: CDR1 MGHDK, CDR2 SYGVNS. After removal of 2 bases from V and 3 bases from J, the junction contained 3 bases not matched to a gene. The CDR3 sequence is CASSEQGVDTEAFF. CDR3 nucleotide sequence: TGTGCCAGCAGTGAACAGGGGGTGGACACTGAAGCTTTCTTT.

V gene TRBV27 combines with J gene TRBJ2-1; tentative D call: TRBD2 (6 bases). V lost 4 bases to trimming and J lost 2 bases, with 12 bases between them. CDR3 size: 15 residues. Germline CDR1 and CDR2: MNHEY and SMNVEV (reference sequence). CDR3 sequence: CASSWGVTAYNEQFF. CDR3 bases: TGTGCCAGCAGTTGGGGGGTGACCGCCTACAATGAGCAGTTCTTC.

The V and J genes are TRBV27 and TRBJ1-3, with 7 nucleotides matching TRBD1. After removal of 8 bases from V and 4 bases from J, the junction contained 5 bases not matched to a gene. This CDR3 contains 13 residues. CDR1 MNHEY and CDR2 SMNVEV come from the germline V gene (reference sequence). CDR3 nucleotide sequence: TGTGCCAGCTCGACAGGGAACGGAAACACCATATATTTT. This gives the protein CASSTGNGNTIYF.

The chain has TRBV5-1 and TRBJ1-1; D not certain. The germline V gene has CDR1 SGHRS and CDR2 YFSETQ. CDR3 length equals 14 residues. V was shortened by 6 bases and J by 4 bases, with 16 bases between the two germline ends. CDR3 in DNA: TGCGCCAGCACCCCCACCCCGGGGTCCACTGAAGCTTTCTTT. Amino acid sequence: CASTPTPGSTEAFF. The complete variable domain, with remaining parts taken from reference TRBV5-1 and TRBJ1-1, reads KAGVTQTPRYLIKTRGQQVTLSCSPISGHRSVSWYQQTPGQGLQFLFEYFSETQRNKGNFPGRFSGRQFSNSRSEMNVSTLELGDSALYLCASTPTPGSTEAFFGQGTRLTVV.

The gene calls are TRBV3-1 (or the pseudogene TRBV3-2) and TRBJ2-7, with 10 bases matching TRBD1. The CDR3 spans 16 residues. Germline V CDR1 and CDR2: LGHDT, YNNKEL (reference sequence). With V trimmed by 2 bases and J by 9 bases, 13 bases remained unmatched. CDR3 bases: TGTGCCAGCAGCCAACTGCCGGGACAGGGGTCATCGCCGCAGTACTTC. Encoded protein: CASSQLPGQGSSPQYF.

Concerning this clone itself: A read error may produce the germline difference seen at one junction end. This specimen includes other DNA sequences encoding the same CDR3. This chain connects TRBV11-3 to TRBJ2-5; 7 positions match TRBD1. This CDR3 is built from 14 residues. Germline V gives CDR1 SGHNT, CDR2 YENEEA. The CDR3 loop is CASSVGTAQETQYF. CDR3 coding DNA: TGCGCCAGCAGCGTCGGGACAGCCCAAGAGACCCAGTACTTC.

The chain has TRBV7-9 and TRBJ1-1; D is uncertain. The CDR3 covers 14 residues. V was clipped by 3 bases and J by 1 base, with 9 bases between them. The germline V gene encodes CDR1 SEHNR and CDR2 FQNEAQ (reference sequence). CDR3 coding DNA: TGTGCCAGCAGCTTCGCCGGGTCGAACACTGAAGCTTTCTTT. Protein product: CASSFAGSNTEAFF.

The gene calls are TRBV28 and TRBJ1-2, with D tentatively TRBD1 (5 bases). This CDR3 spans 15 amino acids. The V and J ends lost 6 bases and 6 bases respectively, with 20 bases between them. Germline CDR1 is MDHEN and CDR2 is SYDVKM. The CDR3 DNA reads as TGTGCCAGCAGGGGCGGGACTCTGGGGAGCGATGGCTACACCTTC. It encodes CASRGGTLGSDGYTF.

The chain links TRBV4-2 to TRBJ1-2, with no clear D. This CDR3 has 14 residues. The V gene's germline CDR1 is LGHNA and CDR2 YNFKEQ. V lost 0 bases and J lost 5, with 10 bases in between. CDR3 protein: CASSQEERGYGYTF. The CDR3 region has the DNA TGTGCCAGCAGCCAAGAGGAGCGGGGATATGGCTACACCTTC.

The V call is TRBV9, the J call TRBJ2-7; the D is unclear. Trimming took off 0 bases at V and 3 bases at J, with 13 bases between the two ends. The germline V gene encodes CDR1 SGDLS and CDR2 YYNGEE. The CDR3 is 15 amino acids. CDR3 protein: CASSVDPRLGYEQYF. The CDR3 DNA follows: TGTGCCAGCAGCGTAGACCCCCGACTCGGCTACGAGCAGTACTTC.

V is TRBV5-1 and J is TRBJ2-1, with D perhaps TRBD2 (6 bases). Trimming removed 1 base at V and 6 bases at J, with 11 bases between. Germline V gene data show CDR1 as SGHRS and CDR2 as YFSETQ. The CDR3 is made up of 14 amino acids. The CDR3: CASSLSGVGNEQFF. The CDR3 DNA sequence: TGCGCCAGCAGCTTGTCGGGAGTGGGCAATGAGCAGTTCTTC.

The chain has TRBV5-5 and TRBJ2-2; a weak D match, TRBD1 (5 bases). The CDR3 has 16 amino acids. V gave up 2 bases and J gave up 4 bases, with 15 bases separating them. Germline CDR1 reads SGHKS; CDR2 reads YYEKEE (reference sequence). The CDR3 nucleotides are TGTGCCAGCAGCTTACAGCTCCCTAGGGGCACCGGGGAGCTGTTTTTT. Protein product: CASSLQLPRGTGELFF.

This clone was seen a single time. The rearrangement links TRBV19 to TRBJ2-1; 10 bases map to TRBD2. CDR3 length: 16 amino acids. With V trimmed by 7 bases and J by 3 bases, 9 bases remained unmatched. Germline CDR1 LNHDA, CDR2 SQIVND (reference sequence). Written as DNA, the CDR3 is TGTGCCAGTACAAAGTTAGCGGGGGGAAACTACAATGAGCAGTTCTTC. Translated: CASTKLAGGNYNEQFF.

This clone was picked up one time. The DNA for the CDR3 is TGTGCCACCAGGGGGGACAGGGGGAGCGCTTTCTTT. Amino acid sequence: CATRGDRGSAFF. The rearrangement links TRBV15 to TRBJ1-1; 11 nucleotides line up with TRBD1. The CDR3 runs 12 residues. V was pared by 6 bases and J by 11 bases, with 5 bases of the junction left unmatched. Germline loops: CDR1 LNHNV, CDR2 YYDKDF (reference sequence).

The V call is TRBV4-2, the J call TRBJ1-6, with a possible D match to TRBD1 (5 bases). V was cut by 2 bases and J by 9 bases, with 11 bases left in between. CDR3 length: 14 residues. Germline V lookup: CDR1 LGHNA, CDR2 YNFKEQ. The CDR3: CASSQLTDGSPLHF. The CDR3 nucleotides read TGTGCCAGCAGCCAACTGACAGACGGTTCACCCCTCCACTTT.

V and J are TRBV6-5 and TRBJ1-1; D call uncertain. Trimming removed 2 bases from V and 2 bases from J, with 9 bases in between. Germline V lookup: CDR1 MNHEY, CDR2 SVGAGI. This CDR3 comprises 14 residues. The CDR3 DNA reads TGTGCCAGCAGTTACACGGACCAAAACACTGAAGCTTTCTTT. It encodes CASSYTDQNTEAFF.

V usage is TRBV28 and J usage is TRBJ1-2; 8 bases are a match to TRBD1. This CDR3 region has 13 residues. Germline CDR1 reads MDHEN; CDR2 reads SYDVKM. V lost 6 bases, J lost 3 bases, and 3 bases stayed unmatched. CDR3 in amino acids: CASRLQGDYGYTF. In DNA, the CDR3 is TGTGCCAGCAGACTACAGGGGGACTATGGCTACACCTTC.

The chain recombines TRBV2 with TRBJ1-4, with unresolved D. With 3 bases removed from V and 4 bases from J, the gap between germline ends came to 6 bases. Germline V gives CDR1 SNHLY, CDR2 FYNNEI. The CDR3 covers 13 residues. The CDR3 loop reads CASSDRYNEKLFF. CDR3 DNA sequence: TGTGCCAGCAGTGACAGGTATAATGAAAAACTGTTTTTT.

The chain combines TRBV6-6 with TRBJ1-6, with a weak D call TRBD1 (6 bases). Germline CDR1 and CDR2: MNHNY and SVGAGI (reference sequence). The CDR3 extends over 15 amino acids. V was trimmed by 3 bases and J by 5 bases, leaving 11 bases between them. The CDR3 is CASSYRQGNNSPLHF. The CDR3 region has the DNA TGTGCCAGCAGTTATCGTCAGGGGAATAATTCACCCCTCCACTTT.